This entry lists 22 T cell receptor beta chains sequenced from one sample in a study of beta chain features in type 1 diabetes. Reverse transcription of all isolated RNA meant that expressed TCRB transcripts were sequenced. The assay was immunoSEQ multiplex PCR, and TCRdb's table has in-frame clones only and misses some. The sample holds about 930,000 clones, 15% to 20% seen once. The material sequenced was naive CD4+ T cells from blood. These receptors were obtained from a woman aged 18 to 35 in good health.

This clone was counted only a few times. The CDR3 loop is CASSTGTSGISNNEQFF. The CDR3 DNA follows: TGTGCCAGCAGTACCGGGACTAGCGGGATTTCGAACAATGAGCAGTTCTTC. The chain joins TRBV7-9 to TRBJ2-1; TRBD2 aligns across 13 bases. The CDR3 is 17 residues long. Unmatched junction bases numbered 10, after V lost 6 bases and J lost 5 bases. Germline V gene data show CDR1 as SEHNR and CDR2 as FQNEAQ (reference sequence).

The J gene is TRBJ1-1, the V gene TRBV6-6, with TRBD1 matching over 7 bases. V dropped 6 bases and J dropped 4; count of bases not matched to a gene: 8. Germline V gives CDR1 MNHNY, CDR2 SVGAGI (reference sequence). CDR3 length: 14 amino acids. The CDR3 spells CASSDRDRATEAFF. The CDR3 nucleotides read TGTGCCAGCAGCGATAGAGACAGGGCCACTGAAGCTTTCTTT.

V and J are TRBV28 and TRBJ2-3; D ambiguous. CDR1 and CDR2 (germline): MDHEN, SYDVKM. The CDR3 covers 12 residues. Trimming stripped 5 bases from V and 2 bases from J, with 5 bases between. This chain's CDR3 is CASSRFTDTQYF. The CDR3 DNA is TGTGCCAGCAGTCGATTCACAGATACGCAGTATTTT.

The rearrangement links TRBV7-6 to TRBJ2-7; weak D call: TRBD1 (6 bases). Trimming stripped 5 bases from V and 2 bases from J, with 16 bases between. The length of the CDR3 is 15 residues. Germline V lookup: CDR1 SGHVS, CDR2 FNYEAQ. CDR3 residues: CASSPQGLGAYEQYF. The CDR3 coding sequence is TGTGCCAGCAGCCCTCAGGGGTTGGGGGCCTACGAGCAGTACTTC.

The J gene is TRBJ1-1, the V gene TRBV28; unclear D gene. V dropped 6 bases and J dropped 2 bases, with 13 bases sitting between them. The CDR3 extends over 14 amino acids. Germline V CDR1 and CDR2: MDHEN, SYDVKM. CDR3: CASRRGPGNTEAFF. The CDR3 DNA sequence: TGTGCCAGCAGGCGCGGCCCCGGAAACACTGAAGCTTTCTTT.

This clone was observed a handful of times. J is TRBJ2-1 and V is TRBV6-5; maybe TRBD2 (5 bases). Germline loops: CDR1 MNHEY, CDR2 SVGAGI. This CDR3 spans 15 amino acids. The V end was cut by 0 bases, the J end by 7 bases, with 13 bases between. CDR3: CASSYSLRLSNEQFF. CDR3 in DNA: TGTGCCAGCAGTTACTCGTTGAGACTAAGTAATGAGCAGTTCTTC.

V and J are TRBV28 and TRBJ2-7; TRBD2 matches at 13 bases. In germline, CDR1 is MDHEN, CDR2 SYDVKM. The CDR3 loop spans 21 amino acids. The V gene end was trimmed by 5 bases and the J gene end by 2 bases; junction bases not matched to a gene: 21. The CDR3 reads CASSPPYQPGLAGMGTYEQYF. CDR3 nucleotide sequence: TGTGCCAGCAGTCCGCCGTATCAACCGGGACTAGCGGGAATGGGAACCTACGAGCAGTACTTC. Combining the CDR3 with reference TRBV28 and TRBJ2-7 gives the whole variable domain DVKVTQSSRYLVKRTGEKVFLECVQDMDHENMFWYRQDPGLGLRLIYFSYDVKMKEKGDIPEGYSVSREKKERFSLILESASTNQTSMYLCASSPPYQPGLAGMGTYEQYFGPGTRLTVT.

This clone was seen a few times. The gene calls are TRBV2 and TRBJ2-7, with D possibly matching TRBD1 (5 bases). Germline loops: CDR1 SNHLY, CDR2 FYNNEI. The V and J ends lost 5 bases and 6 bases respectively, with 14 bases between them. This CDR3 contains 13 residues. This CDR3 is CASSSGWGSEQYF. CDR3 sequence (DNA): TGTGCCAGCAGTAGTGGCTGGGGCTCCGAGCAGTACTTC.

This clone was counted a few times. This rearrangement joins TRBV2 to TRBJ2-7; D not resolved. V gave up 0 bases and J gave up 4 bases, with 4 bases separating them. The CDR3 is made up of 12 amino acids. Per germline, CDR1 SNHLY and CDR2 FYNNEI. The CDR3 nucleotides are TGTGCCAGCAGTGAAGCCTGGTACGAGCAGTACTTC. This sequence encodes CASSEAWYEQYF.

This chain links TRBV11-2 with TRBJ1-4; 12 bases map to TRBD1. The CDR3 runs 14 residues. The J segment lost 7 bases and the V segment lost 5 bases, leaving 2 bases of the junction unmatched. Germline CDR1 is SGHAT and CDR2 is FQNNGV. CDR3 sequence reads: CASSLGQGAEKLFF. CDR3 nucleotide sequence: TGTGCCAGCAGCCTGGGACAGGGGGCTGAAAAACTGTTTTTT.

The table lists this clone with a few counts. J is TRBJ2-2 and V is TRBV7-2, with TRBD2 matching 7 bases. CDR1 is SGHTA and CDR2 is FQGNSA in the germline V gene. This CDR3 is 16 amino acids long. The trim removed 5 bases at V and 7 bases at J, leaving 13 bases unmatched. As DNA, the CDR3 is TGTGCCAGCAGCCCCCGGGTGGGCGGGAGTGGCGGGGAGCTGTTTTTT. Translating gives CASSPRVGGSGGELFF. The whole variable domain, remainder taken from reference TRBV7-2 and TRBJ2-2, is GAGVSQSPSNKVTEKGKDVELRCDPISGHTALYWYRQSLGQGLEFLIYFQGNSAPDKSGLPSDRFSAERTGGSVSTLTIQRTQQEDSAVYLCASSPRVGGSGGELFFGEGSRLTVL.

The table lists this clone with a few counts. The rearrangement links TRBV19 to TRBJ2-2; 10 bases fit TRBD2. V was clipped by 9 bases and J by 3 bases; unmatched bases: 13. Germline V CDR1 and CDR2: LNHDA, SQIVND (reference sequence). The CDR3 length is 17 residues. The CDR3 nucleotides are TGTGCCAGCACAAAAGGGAGTAGCGGGAGGTACACCGGGGAGCTGTTTTTT. The encoded protein is CASTKGSSGRYTGELFF. The whole variable domain, remainder taken from reference TRBV19 and TRBJ2-2, is DGGITQSPKYLFRKEGQNVTLSCEQNLNHDAMYWYRQDPGQGLRLIYYSQIVNDFQKGDIAEGYSVSREKKESFPLTVTSAQKNPTAFYLCASTKGSSGRYTGELFFGEGSRLTVL.

In DNA, the CDR3 is TGTGCCAGCAGCTTGGCGGGACAGGGTAGGGAGACCCAGTACTTC. Protein product: CASSLAGQGRETQYF. The chain joins TRBV5-6 to TRBJ2-5, with 9 positions matching TRBD1. This CDR3 region has 15 residues. After removal of 0 bases from V and 5 bases from J, the junction contained 5 bases not matched to a gene. Germline V gene data show CDR1 as SGHDT and CDR2 as YYEEEE.

The chain employs TRBV6-6 and TRBJ2-1; D unresolved. CDR3 length: 12 amino acids. Germline lookup yields CDR1 MNHNY and CDR2 SVGAGI (reference sequence). Trimming removed 4 bases from V and 10 bases from J, with 11 bases in between. Here the CDR3 DNA reads TGTGCCAGCAGTTTACCCCCCGCAGAGCAGTTCTTC. Translating gives CASSLPPAEQFF.

This clone was seen a few times. The chain carries TRBV7-8 and TRBJ1-4; the D is unclear. Germline values: CDR1 SGHVS, CDR2 FQNEAQ. The CDR3 has 14 amino acids. Trimming took off 3 bases at V and 0 bases at J, with 5 bases between the two ends. The DNA for the CDR3 is TGTGCCAGCAGCTTTCGTGCAACTAATGAAAAACTGTTTTTT. Protein sequence: CASSFRATNEKLFF. Filled out from reference TRBV7-8 and TRBJ1-4, the complete variable domain reads GAGVSQSPRYKVAKRGQDVALRCDPISGHVSLFWYQQALGQGPEFLTYFQNEAQLDKSGLPSDRFFAERPEGSVSTLKIQRTQQEDSAVYLCASSFRATNEKLFFGSGTQLSVL.

The genes are TRBV9 and TRBJ1-2; 7 bases are a match to TRBD1. Germline loops: CDR1 SGDLS, CDR2 YYNGEE. Germline trimming cut 2 bases from V and 2 bases from J; bases unmatched to any gene: 6. This CDR3 has 15 residues. Here the CDR3 DNA reads TGTGCCAGCAGCGTCGGGACAGCGAGAAACTATGGCTACACCTTC. As protein: CASSVGTARNYGYTF.

In its sample, this clone was seen a few times. The chain combines TRBV7-9 with TRBJ2-1; 9 nucleotides align to TRBD2. J gave up 0 bases and V 4 bases, and 10 bases lay outside the gene matches. The germline CDR1 and CDR2 sequences are SEHNR and FQNEAQ (reference sequence). The CDR3 runs to 18 residues. The CDR3 DNA is TGTGCCAGCAGCTCCACGGGGACTAGCTCTAACTCCTACAATGAGCAGTTCTTC. Residues: CASSSTGTSSNSYNEQFF.

This clone was counted between two and nine times. The rearrangement links TRBV19 to TRBJ2-2, with a tentative D call TRBD1 (5 bases). The V gene lost 5 bases and the J gene lost 7 bases, with 14 bases spanning the gap. This CDR3 region has 14 residues. The germline V gene has CDR1 LNHDA and CDR2 SQIVND (reference sequence). This CDR3 reads CASSVRAVGGELFF. The CDR3 bases are TGTGCCAGTAGTGTCAGGGCCGTCGGCGGGGAGCTGTTTTTT. The full variable domain, rest sourced from reference TRBV19 and TRBJ2-2, is DGGITQSPKYLFRKEGQNVTLSCEQNLNHDAMYWYRQDPGQGLRLIYYSQIVNDFQKGDIAEGYSVSREKKESFPLTVTSAQKNPTAFYLCASSVRAVGGELFFGEGSRLTVL.

The chain links TRBV2 to TRBJ1-3; tentative D call: TRBD1 (5 bases). The germline V and J ends were trimmed by 5 bases and 3 bases, with 8 bases remaining between them. Germline loops: CDR1 SNHLY, CDR2 FYNNEI. This CDR3 comprises 13 residues. This chain's CDR3 is CASSRDLGNTIYF. The DNA for the CDR3 is TGTGCCAGCAGTAGGGACCTTGGAAACACCATATATTTT. The full variable domain, with the rest looked up from reference TRBV2 and TRBJ1-3, is EPEVTQTPSHQVTQMGQEVILRCVPISNHLYFYWYRQILGQKVEFLVSFYNNEISEKSEIFDDQFSVERPDGSNFTLKIRSTKLEDSAMYFCASSRDLGNTIYFGEGSWLTVV.

The chain recombines TRBV5-5 with TRBJ2-3; possible D gene TRBD1, 6 bases. Germline values: CDR1 SGHKS, CDR2 YYEKEE (reference sequence). V was pared by 3 bases and J by 0 bases, with 8 bases between. This CDR3 contains 14 residues. The CDR3 sequence is CASSSGQSTDTQYF. In DNA form, the CDR3 reads TGTGCCAGCAGCTCCGGACAGAGCACAGATACGCAGTATTTT.

The gene calls are TRBV11-1 and TRBJ2-2; the D gene is possibly TRBD2 (5 bases). CDR3 length equals 15 residues. The V gene lost 3 bases and the J gene lost 4 bases, with 12 bases spanning the gap. Germline assignment: CDR1 SGHAT and CDR2 FQDESV (reference sequence). In DNA, the CDR3 is TGTGCCAGCAGCTTGAGGGTTACGGGCACCGGGGAGCTGTTTTTT. It is translated as CASSLRVTGTGELFF.

Written as DNA, the CDR3 is TGCGCCAGCAGCTTGGGTAGAGCGGGCATTGAGCAGTTCTTC. Protein: CASSLGRAGIEQFF. This sequence joins TRBV5-1 and TRBJ2-1; TRBD2 is a possible D gene (6 bases). The CDR3 consists of 14 residues. CDR1 is SGHRS, CDR2 YFSETQ, per germline. V lost 0 bases and J lost 9, with 13 bases in between.